This T cell receptor beta chain was recorded in a study of cytomegalovirus exposure and HLA in healthy donors. Across the study: In a later analysis, it was reported that the 120 or so validation repertoires had been produced on the same platform as the 670 or so repertoires belonging to the first cohort. Findings of the study overall: There were 150 to 200 TCR beta chains listed as cytomegalovirus-associated. The authors confirmed in vitro that three CMV-associated chains were specific for CMV antigens.

There are 13 residues in the CDR3. The V end lost 3 bases, the J end lost 7 bases, and 12 bases lay between the germline ends. Germline values: CDR1 SGHDN, CDR2 FVKESK. Profiled with immunoSEQ multiplex PCR; TCRdb holds only in-frame clones, not every one. Among 57,000 or so clones, 75% to 95% were seen once, and the ten largest hold 2.2%. Regarding this clone: Its target is not known.

The rearrangement uses TRBV14 and TRBJ2-5, with a possible D match to TRBD1 (6 bases). The source material was PBMCs. The sequence came from a woman aged 25 to 45 in good health and CMV-seronegative. CDR3 loop: CASSHAGVLTQYF. The DNA of the CDR3 is TGTGCCAGCAGCCACGCAGGGGTGCTGACCCAGTACTTC.